One TCR beta chain is described in this entry. These data are taken from a study of regulatory T cells in long-lasting Graves disease. V dropped 0 bases and J dropped 2 bases, with 8 bases sitting between them. The CDR3 consists of 13 residues. Germline assignment: CDR1 SQVTM and CDR2 ANQGSEA. The time point: persistent/refractory GD, antithyroid drugs over 5 years with positive TRAb. The authors made the TCR library using RNA they extracted from PBMCs. Guidelines of the American Thyroid Association were used to diagnose Graves' disease. The authors built TCR beta libraries using iRepertoire HTBI primers and Arm-PCR of CDR3 regions. TCRdb re-called the multiplex PCR reads through MiXCR, storing one row per CDR3 protein. Of hundreds of thousands of distinct CDR3 sequences in the sample, approximately 23% are singletons; the top ten hold about an eighth.

This chain connects TRBV29-1 to TRBJ2-7; D is undetermined. This clonotype originated in a female donor with Graves disease. The specimen was peripheral blood mononuclear cells (PBMCs), collected when the disease was refractory, from a patient treated with antithyroid drugs. The CDR3 region is CSVEDRFPYEQYF. The DNA of the CDR3 is TGCAGCGTTGAAGACCGATTCCCCTACGAGCAGTACTTC.